This TCR beta chain was retrieved from a study of T cell repertoires in cytomegalovirus infection. Study context: The authors used CMV epitopes that were HLA-C-restricted (recently identified) and HLA-B-restricted (well studied). Indicated by public TCR beta signatures were CMV infection and matching HLA type.

TCRdb called the reads again in MiXCR, with one record for every CDR3 protein. This sample yields hundreds of thousands of distinct CDR3 sequences, of which approximately 32% are seen a single time; around an eighth belongs to the top ten. This CDR3 region has 15 residues. Germline assignment: CDR1 SGHTA and CDR2 FQGNSA. V lost 6 bases, J lost 7 bases, and 22 bases lay in between. Study-level points and caveats: Within the response measured ex vivo, HLA-C-restricted CMV-specific TCR beta clonotypes were dominant.

This clonotype was picked up a small number of times. Antigen: not known. The origin of this receptor is a human donor in good health (CMV status not recorded). Some clones in this sample may be carry-over from other donors' samples. The input for sequencing was cultured CD8+ T cells from PBMCs, taken from culture after CMV antigen stimulation. The gene calls are TRBV7-2 and TRBJ2-7; D remains ambiguous. The CDR3 spells CASRLQQLPLGEQYF. The CDR3 DNA reads TGTGCCAGCAGGTTACAACAGCTTCCCTTGGGGGAGCAGTACTTC.